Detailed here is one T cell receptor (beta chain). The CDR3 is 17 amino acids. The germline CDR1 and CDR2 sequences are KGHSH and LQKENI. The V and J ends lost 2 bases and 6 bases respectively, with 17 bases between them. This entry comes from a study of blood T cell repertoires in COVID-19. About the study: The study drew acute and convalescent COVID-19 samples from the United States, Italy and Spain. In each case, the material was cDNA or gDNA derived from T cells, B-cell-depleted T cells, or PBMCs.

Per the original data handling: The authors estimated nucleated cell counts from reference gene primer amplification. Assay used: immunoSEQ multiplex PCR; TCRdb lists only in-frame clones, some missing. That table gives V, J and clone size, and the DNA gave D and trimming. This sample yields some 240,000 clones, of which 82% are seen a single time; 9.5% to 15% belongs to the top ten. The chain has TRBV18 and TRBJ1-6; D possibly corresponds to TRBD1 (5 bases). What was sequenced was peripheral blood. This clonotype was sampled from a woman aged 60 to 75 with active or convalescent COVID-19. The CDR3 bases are TGTGCCAGCTCACCAAAGGGCCCCATGGGGGGTAATTCACCCCTCCACTTT. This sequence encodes CASSPKGPMGGNSPLHF.